A single sample is the source of the 16 T cell receptor beta chains below, sequenced in a study of blood T cells in healthy people across ages. A J-beta primer mix and a sample-barcoded 5' primer were used in a second PCR of roughly 6 to 11 cycles. MiXCR was run by TCRdb on the 5' RACE reads, yielding one entry per CDR3 protein. Here the sample spans around 990,000 distinct CDR3 sequences, around two fifths being singletons. The sample consisted of blood. The receptors originated from a man younger than 35 in good health.

This clonotype was seen more than once but under ten times. The chain couples TRBV6-6 to TRBJ1-3; D gene unclear. Trimming cost V 2 bases and J 1 base, with 6 bases left between them. Germline CDR1 MNHNY, CDR2 SVGAGI (reference sequence). The CDR3 length is 14 residues. CDR3 region: CASSYGSSGNTIYF. As DNA, the CDR3 is TGTGCCAGCAGTTACGGGAGTTCTGGAAACACCATATATTTT.

This chain connects TRBV27 to TRBJ1-6; the D gene is possibly TRBD1 (5 bases). CDR3 length: 15 amino acids. The V end was cut by 3 bases, the J end by 14 bases, with 20 bases between. In germline, CDR1 is MNHEY, CDR2 SMNVEV (reference sequence). The CDR3 nucleotides read TGTGCCAGCAGTTTGAGGCAGACAGCCAGGGTAACCCTCCACTTT. This codes for CASSLRQTARVTLHF.

This clonotype was detected only once. The junction does not match germline at one end; this may be a read error. The V and J genes are TRBV5-1 and TRBJ1-2; D may be TRBD1 (5 bases). CDR1 is SGHRS, CDR2 YFSETQ, per germline. The CDR3 is 16 amino acids. The CDR3 loop reads CASEGASTDGSYGCTF. In DNA, the CDR3 is TGCGCCAGCGAAGGGGCTTCCACGGATGGTAGCTATGGCTGCACCTTC.

This clonotype has just one count. V is TRBV5-6 and J is TRBJ1-4; 9 nucleotides align to TRBD1. The CDR3 totals 14 residues. Germline V gene lookup returns CDR1 SGHDT and CDR2 YYEEEE. The V segment lost 5 bases and the J segment 8 bases; nucleotides outside the gene matches: 7. CDR3 amino acids: CASSPTDRGEKLFF. The CDR3 region has the DNA TGTGCCAGCAGTCCCACCGACAGGGGGGAAAAACTGTTTTTT.

The V and J genes are TRBV2 and TRBJ2-3; 7 bases fit TRBD1. The V segment lost 4 bases and the J segment 4 bases; nucleotides outside the gene matches: 5. The CDR3 loop spans 14 amino acids. CDR1 is SNHLY and CDR2 is FYNNEI in the germline V gene. The chain's CDR3 is CASSGGRGSDTQYF. The DNA for the CDR3 is TGTGCCAGCAGTGGGGGCAGGGGGTCAGATACGCAGTATTTT.

The table lists this clonotype with many counts. The CDR3 loop is CASSLGGYFVAPGELFF. CDR3 DNA sequence: TGTGCCAGCAGTTTAGGGGGGTACTTCGTCGCCCCCGGGGAGCTGTTTTTT. The chain uses TRBV12-3 or TRBV12-4 and TRBJ2-2, with D possibly being TRBD1 or TRBD2 (5 bases each). Trimming removed 1 base at V and 6 bases at J, with 18 bases between. This CDR3 comprises 17 residues.

This sequence joins TRBV7-2 and TRBJ2-1; no clear D gene. The CDR3 contains 14 residues. CDR1 and CDR2 from the germline V gene are SGHTA and FQGNSA. Trimming removed 1 base at V and 5 bases at J, with 9 bases between. CDR3 bases: TGTGCCAGCAGCTTAGGGGCTGTAAACAATGAGCAGTTCTTC. Encoded protein: CASSLGAVNNEQFF.

The rearrangement uses TRBV6-2 or TRBV6-3 and TRBJ1-2; TRBD1 agrees at 7 bases. CDR3 length: 13 amino acids. Losses at the gene ends were 7 bases for V and 4 bases for J; bases not matched to a gene: 6. Germline CDR1 reads MNHEY; CDR2 reads SVGEGT. CDR3 in amino acids: CASIRTGGYGYTF. DNA for the CDR3: TGTGCCAGCATTAGGACAGGCGGCTATGGCTACACCTTC.

The chain uses TRBV7-9 and TRBJ2-2; D unclear. In germline, CDR1 is SEHNR, CDR2 FQNEAQ (reference sequence). This CDR3 contains 15 residues. V was clipped by 5 bases and J by 0 bases, with 10 bases between them. The CDR3 sequence is CASSPDHTNTGELFF. CDR3 nucleotides: TGTGCCAGCAGCCCGGACCATACGAACACCGGGGAGCTGTTTTTT.

This clonotype was picked up a small number of times. The chain is built from TRBV7-2 and TRBJ2-1, with 7 bases matching TRBD2. CDR3 length: 14 amino acids. The V gene's germline CDR1 is SGHTA and CDR2 FQGNSA. Trimming removed 1 base from V and 5 bases from J; junction bases left unmatched: 2. CDR3 nucleotides: TGTGCCAGCAGCTTAGGGGGGGGGGACAATGAGCAGTTCTTC. This gives the protein CASSLGGGDNEQFF. Complete variable domain (other parts from reference TRBV7-2 and TRBJ2-1): GAGVSQSPSNKVTEKGKDVELRCDPISGHTALYWYRQSLGQGLEFLIYFQGNSAPDKSGLPSDRFSAERTGGSVSTLTIQRTQQEDSAVYLCASSLGGGDNEQFFGPGTRLTVL.

This chain links TRBV6-6 with TRBJ2-1; 7 nucleotides agree with TRBD2. Looked up from germline, CDR1 is MNHNY and CDR2 is SVGAGI (reference sequence). The J segment lost 8 bases and the V segment lost 5 bases, leaving 6 bases of the junction unmatched. The CDR3 extends over 13 amino acids. CDR3 DNA sequence: TGTGCCAGCAGTCAAACTAGCGCATATGAGCAGTTCTTC. It translates to CASSQTSAYEQFF.

The V gene is TRBV6-5, the J gene TRBJ1-5; D might be TRBD1 (6 bases). This CDR3 contains 15 residues. Germline V gene sequence: CDR1 MNHEY, CDR2 SVGAGI. The V gene lost 4 bases and the J gene lost 2 bases, with 12 bases spanning the gap. Here the CDR3 reads CASSSSGAGNQPQHF. The CDR3, as DNA: TGTGCCAGCAGTTCCTCGGGGGCAGGCAATCAGCCCCAGCATTTT.

Of note for this clonotype: The germline gene is not matched at one end of the junction; a read error may be the cause. The chain uses TRBV7-7 and TRBJ2-3, with D hard to call. CDR1 SSHAT and CDR2 FNYEAQ come from the germline V gene (reference sequence). This CDR3 comprises 15 residues. CDR3: CASSLTWQSTDTQYF. The CDR3 DNA sequence: TGTGCTAGCAGCTTAACGTGGCAGAGCACAGATACGCAGTATTTT.

V usage is TRBV4-2 and J usage is TRBJ2-1; 16 bases line up with TRBD2. CDR1 and CDR2 (germline): LGHNA, YNFKEQ. Losses at the gene ends were 1 base for V and 7 bases for J; bases not matched to a gene: 4. The CDR3 consists of 17 residues. DNA of the CDR3: TGTGCCAGCAGCCAAGCGGGACTAGCGGGGGGGCAGAATGAGCAGTTCTTC. As protein: CASSQAGLAGGQNEQFF.

This rearrangement joins TRBV20-1 to TRBJ2-3, with D possibly TRBD1 on 7 matching bases. V was trimmed by 6 bases and J by 4 bases, leaving 20 bases between them. The CDR3 totals 15 residues. The germline V gene encodes CDR1 DFQATT and CDR2 SNEGSKA (reference sequence). The CDR3 coding sequence is TGCAGTGCCCGGAACGTACAGGGGAGGTCAGATACGCAGTATTTT. Its translation is CSARNVQGRSDTQYF.

The V and J genes are TRBV6-2 or TRBV6-3 and TRBJ2-1; 7 bases are shared with TRBD2. CDR1 is MNHEY, CDR2 SVGEGT, per germline. V lost 2 bases, J lost 6 bases, and 4 bases stayed unmatched. The CDR3 has 14 residues. The CDR3 is CASSYEGGTNEQFF. CDR3 coding DNA: TGTGCCAGCAGTTACGAGGGAGGGACCAATGAGCAGTTCTTC.